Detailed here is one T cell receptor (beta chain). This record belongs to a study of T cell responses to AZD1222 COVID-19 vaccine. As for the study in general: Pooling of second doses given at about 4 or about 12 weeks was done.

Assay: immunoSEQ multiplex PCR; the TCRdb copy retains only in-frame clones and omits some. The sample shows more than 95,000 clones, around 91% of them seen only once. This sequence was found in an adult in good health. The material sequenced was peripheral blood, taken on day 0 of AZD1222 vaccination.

The CDR3 DNA reads as TGCGCCAGCAGCCATACCGACAGGGGGGGGTCGTACGAGCAGTACTTC. Protein product: CASSHTDRGGSYEQYF. The chain employs TRBV4-1 and TRBJ2-7; 9 nucleotides match TRBD1. V shed 3 bases and J 4 bases; nucleotides not matched to a gene: 10. Per germline, CDR1 MGHRA and CDR2 YSYEKL. The CDR3 runs 16 residues.